This T cell receptor (beta chain) was sequenced for a study of blood T cell repertoires in COVID-19. In the authors' workflow: Amplification with reference gene primers provided the estimates of nucleated cell counts. The assay was immunoSEQ multiplex PCR, and TCRdb's table has in-frame clones only and misses some. V and J calls and clone size are copied from that table; D and trimming were computed from the DNA. The sample includes 200,000 to 250,000 clones, 85% to 95% seen only once; the top ten take approximately 2%. The CDR3 has 14 amino acids. V shed 5 bases, J shed 7 bases, and the junction held 9 bases outside the gene matches. The germline V gene encodes CDR1 SGHTA and CDR2 FQGNSA.

This clonotype originated in a woman younger than 30 who had recovered from COVID-19. The sample taken for sequencing was PBMCs or T cells enriched from blood (not recorded which). The chain uses TRBV7-2 and TRBJ2-7; 9 bases map to TRBD2. In DNA form, the CDR3 reads TGTGCCAGCAGCCCGAGCGGGGGGAGGGGAGAGCAGTACTTC. Translating it yields CASSPSGGRGEQYF.